Included here is one TCR beta chain sequence, with context. Using immunoSEQ multiplex PCR, the repertoire was profiled, and TCRdb retains in-frame clones only, with some absent. Among 640,000 or so clones listed, about 90% were seen once. The sample belongs to a study of shared T cell receptors in the human thymus. Germline V CDR1 and CDR2: SQVTM, ANQGSEA. The CDR3 is 13 amino acids. The germline V and J ends were trimmed by 7 bases and 9 bases, with 19 bases remaining between them. In addition, the sample was reused for a study of human thymus T cells. That report notes: Donation was from healthy Finnish infants who were having corrective surgery that addressed congenital heart defects. Thymic tissue was derived from resections collected during corrective heart surgery. Thymic and blood repertoires appeared to display a bias in their usage of V and J genes. Related research described strongly overlapping thymic repertoires in unrelated people.

Sequenced material: thymocytes. The rearrangement links TRBV29-1 to TRBJ2-1; perhaps TRBD1 as D (6 bases). The receptor comes from a boy under two years old with a congenital heart defect. The CDR3 protein is CSARGRGATEQFF. DNA of the CDR3: TGCAGCGCCAGGGGCCGGGGAGCGACTGAGCAGTTCTTC.